This T cell receptor beta chain was captured in a study of blood T cell repertoires in COVID-19. Using immunoSEQ multiplex PCR, the repertoire was profiled, and TCRdb retains in-frame clones only, with some absent. The sample consists of 250,000 to 350,000 clones, 90% of them appearing once. Cohort 3 recovery required two negative PCRs, clearance, or symptom resolution. This CDR3 comprises 14 residues. From germline, CDR1 is MNHEY and CDR2 SMNVEV (reference sequence). Trimming took 4 bases from V and 9 from J, leaving 13 bases between them. This clonotype was obtained from a man between 60 and 75 years old who had recovered from COVID-19. The chain carries TRBV27 and TRBJ1-6; D gene uncertain. The specimen sequenced was PBMCs or T cells enriched from blood (not recorded which). CDR3 bases: TGTGCCAGCAGTTGGGCAGGTGATGGTTCACCCCTCCACTTT. Translation gives CASSWAGDGSPLHF.